One sample yielded the 23 T cell receptor beta chains listed below, sequenced in a study of T cell changes during pregnancy in multiple sclerosis. Only in-frame clones appear in the TCRdb table, and some are missing; sequencing was by immunoSEQ multiplex PCR. The sample includes just under 60,000 clones, about 92% of them seen just once. Sequences were derived from peripheral blood, sampled in the first trimester of pregnancy. These receptors were collected from a female donor with multiple sclerosis, enrolled in a pregnancy study.

This clone has just one count. The chain recombines TRBV5-1 with TRBJ2-2; 11 bases line up with TRBD1. The ends lost 6 bases at V and 3 bases at J; junction bases unmatched: 4. This CDR3 spans 15 amino acids. Germline CDR1 is SGHRS and CDR2 is YFSETQ. This CDR3 is CASILGQGDTGELFF. DNA of the CDR3: TGCGCCAGCATTCTGGGACAGGGGGACACCGGGGAGCTGTTTTTT.

This chain connects TRBV12-2 to TRBJ1-3; TRBD1 was called by the table and not checked on the DNA. TRBV12-2 is an annotated pseudogene. The CDR3 runs 13 residues. The CDR3 DNA sequence: TGTGCAAGTCGCAGGGGCTCTGGAAACACCATATATTTT. This translates into CASRRGSGNTIYF.

V gene TRBV6-6 combines with J gene TRBJ2-3, with D possibly matching TRBD1 (5 bases). Germline V lookup: CDR1 MNHNY, CDR2 SVGAGI (reference sequence). The CDR3 is 13 residues long. The V and J ends lost 10 bases and 2 bases respectively, with 13 bases between them. In DNA form, the CDR3 reads TGTGCCACCGCAGGGTTATCCACAGATACGCAGTATTTT. Its translation is CATAGLSTDTQYF.

This chain uses TRBV7-6 with TRBJ2-5; 8 bases are a match to TRBD2. The ends lost 0 bases at V and 4 bases at J; junction bases unmatched: 4. The CDR3 consists of 15 residues. Germline CDR1 SGHVS, CDR2 FNYEAQ. The CDR3 nucleotides are TGTGCCAGCAGCTTAGCACTAGCGGTGCGAGAGACCCAGTACTTC. Amino acid sequence: CASSLALAVRETQYF.

The genes are TRBV7-2 and TRBJ1-4; D might be TRBD1 (5 bases). The V gene lost 5 bases and the J gene lost 7 bases, with 17 bases spanning the gap. This CDR3 spans 15 amino acids. The germline CDR1 and CDR2 sequences are SGHTA and FQGNSA. CDR3 in DNA: TGTGCCAGCAGCCCACCCGGGGGGACGGCTGAAAAACTGTTTTTT. Encoded protein: CASSPPGGTAEKLFF.

The gene calls are TRBV7-6 and TRBJ1-3; the D is unclear. Germline CDR1 reads SGHVS; CDR2 reads FNYEAQ. Trimming shortened V by 5 bases and J by 0 bases, and 14 bases separated the two germline ends. The CDR3 contains 16 residues. In DNA, the CDR3 is TGTGCCAGCAGCCCACGGGCGGGAAACTCTGGAAACACCATATATTTT. Its translation: CASSPRAGNSGNTIYF.

This clone has only one observation. This chain links TRBV18 with TRBJ2-7, with TRBD1 matching over 7 bases. Germline V CDR1 and CDR2: KGHSH, LQKENI. Unmatched junction bases numbered 6, after V lost 5 bases and J lost 2 bases. This CDR3 comprises 14 residues. In nucleotides, the CDR3 is TGTGCCAGCTCATCTGGGACAGTGCCCTACGAGCAGTACTTC. Protein: CASSSGTVPYEQYF.

The chain uses TRBV4-3 and TRBJ2-7; tentative D call: TRBD2 (5 bases). This CDR3 is 13 amino acids long. Germline CDR1 is LGHNA and CDR2 is YSLEER. The V end was cut by 1 base, the J end by 1 base, with 5 bases between. Here the CDR3 DNA reads TGCGCCAGCAGCCAAGGGACTTCCTACGAGCAGTACTTC. It specifies CASSQGTSYEQYF.

The genes are TRBV19 and TRBJ1-1, with D uncertain. The germline CDR1 and CDR2 sequences are LNHDA and SQIVND (reference sequence). This CDR3 region has 14 residues. V dropped 4 bases and J dropped 5 bases, with 14 bases sitting between them. The CDR3 DNA follows: TGTGCCAGTAGTAACTCAGGAACGGGGACTGAAGCTTTCTTT. Protein: CASSNSGTGTEAFF.

The chain carries TRBV7-3 and TRBJ1-1; possible D gene TRBD1, 6 bases. This CDR3 has 13 amino acids. The germline CDR1 and CDR2 sequences are SGHTA and FQGTGA. V lost 6 bases and J 10 bases, leaving 18 bases between the germline ends. The CDR3 loop is CASSSSGGLRAFF. Written as DNA, the CDR3 is TGTGCCAGCAGTTCGTCCGGGGGGCTGAGAGCTTTCTTT.

The chain recombines TRBV4-3 with TRBJ1-4; no clear D gene. V lost 0 bases to trimming and J lost 7 bases, with 3 bases between them. CDR1 is LGHNA and CDR2 is YSLEER in the germline V gene. The CDR3 spans 12 residues. CDR3 nucleotide sequence: TGCGCCAGCAGCCAAGATAGTGAAAAACTGTTTTTT. Translation: CASSQDSEKLFF.

The chain has TRBV6-5 and TRBJ1-6; D is possibly TRBD1 (5 bases). The CDR3 runs 14 residues. In germline, CDR1 is MNHEY, CDR2 SVGAGI. Between the trimmed V and J ends, which lost 2 bases and 6 bases, there was a span of 8 bases. In DNA, the CDR3 is TGTGCCAGCAGTTACCGGGGACTTAATTCACCCCTCCACTTT. This sequence encodes CASSYRGLNSPLHF.

The chain uses TRBV7-2 and TRBJ1-2; possible D gene TRBD1, 6 bases. Trimming shortened V by 1 base and J by 6 bases, and 12 bases separated the two germline ends. The CDR3 is 14 amino acids. Germline assignment: CDR1 SGHTA and CDR2 FQGNSA. CDR3 in amino acids: CASSLGSRGDGYTF. CDR3 nucleotides: TGTGCCAGCAGCTTAGGGTCCAGGGGAGATGGCTACACCTTC.

J is TRBJ1-2 and V is TRBV23-1; D is perhaps TRBD1 (6 bases). TRBV23-1 is recorded as an ORF, its role being uncertain. This CDR3 is 16 amino acids long. V was shortened by 0 bases and J by 2 bases, with 13 bases between the two germline ends. This CDR3 reads CASSQSRKTGNYGYTF. As DNA, the CDR3 is TGCGCCAGCAGTCAATCTCGCAAGACAGGAAACTATGGCTACACCTTC.

The rearrangement uses TRBV7-2 and TRBJ2-1; 8 bases fit TRBD1. V shed 5 bases and J 3 bases; nucleotides not matched to a gene: 6. The CDR3 extends over 15 amino acids. Germline V lookup: CDR1 SGHTA, CDR2 FQGNSA. DNA of the CDR3: TGTGCCAGCAGCACATGGACAGGGAGCTACAATGAGCAGTTCTTC. Amino acid sequence: CASSTWTGSYNEQFF.

CDR3 amino acids: CASSPPSGGHNEQFF. The CDR3 coding sequence is TGTGCCAGCTCACCCCCTAGCGGGGGGCACAATGAGCAGTTCTTC. The chain employs TRBV18 and TRBJ2-1, with TRBD2 matching 11 bases. The V gene end was trimmed by 3 bases and the J gene end by 5 bases; junction bases not matched to a gene: 3. Germline loops: CDR1 KGHSH, CDR2 LQKENI. This CDR3 spans 15 amino acids.

The chain joins TRBV6-4 to TRBJ2-1, with TRBD1 matching over 7 bases. Germline V gene lookup returns CDR1 MRHNA and CDR2 SNTAGT. The V segment lost 3 bases and the J segment 1 base; nucleotides outside the gene matches: 3. The length of the CDR3 is 15 residues. DNA of the CDR3: TGTGCCAGCAGTGATCAGGGGGAGTCCTACAATGAGCAGTTCTTC. It translates to CASSDQGESYNEQFF.

The chain couples TRBV2 to TRBJ1-5; D is uncertain. Deletions cut 6 bases from V and 0 bases from J, with 21 bases between. Germline CDR1 and CDR2: SNHLY and FYNNEI. This CDR3 region has 18 residues. CDR3 DNA: TGTGCCAGCAGCGTACTGGTCCAGTCTAGTCATAGCAATCAGCCCCAGCATTTT. Its protein is CASSVLVQSSHSNQPQHF.

This clone was seen just once. This chain connects TRBV27 to TRBJ2-3; a weak D match, TRBD1 (6 bases). Trimming left V 8 bases short and J 3 bases short, with 12 bases between. Germline V CDR1 and CDR2: MNHEY, SMNVEV (reference sequence). The CDR3 has 13 residues. The CDR3 bases are TGTGCCAGCCACATACAGGGTACAGATACGCAGTATTTT. Translating gives CASHIQGTDTQYF.

The V call is TRBV5-4, the J call TRBJ2-7; D remains ambiguous. Trimming took 1 base from V and 0 from J, leaving 8 bases between them. Germline values: CDR1 SGHNT, CDR2 YYREEE (reference sequence). This CDR3 is 14 amino acids long. Here the CDR3 reads CASSLSGLSYEQYF. The CDR3 DNA sequence: TGTGCCAGCAGCTTGTCTGGCCTCTCCTACGAGCAGTACTTC.

The rearrangement links TRBV18 to TRBJ1-2; 10 bases are shared with TRBD1. Germline CDR1 and CDR2: KGHSH and LQKENI. J lost 3 bases, V lost 5 bases, and 6 bases had no gene match. The CDR3 loop spans 15 amino acids. This CDR3 reads CASSKPGTGDYGYTF. The CDR3 region has the DNA TGTGCCAGCTCAAAACCCGGGACAGGGGACTATGGCTACACCTTC.

V and J are TRBV29-1 and TRBJ2-1; 10 bases are shared with TRBD2. This CDR3 is built from 14 residues. Losses at the gene ends were 4 bases for V and 9 bases for J; bases not matched to a gene: 9. Germline CDR1 is SQVTM and CDR2 is ANQGSEA. CDR3 sequence reads: CSVGLGSGGTEQFF. The CDR3 DNA is TGCAGCGTTGGTCTTGGTAGCGGGGGGACTGAGCAGTTCTTC.

The CDR3: CASSDNRGAVYEQYF. In DNA, the CDR3 is TGTGCCAGCAGTGATAACAGGGGAGCCGTGTACGAGCAGTACTTC. V is TRBV25-1 and J is TRBJ2-7, with 7 bases that match TRBD1. CDR3 length: 15 amino acids. After removal of 3 bases from V and 4 bases from J, the junction contained 9 bases not matched to a gene. CDR1 is MGHDK and CDR2 is SYGVNS in the germline V gene.